This is a list of T cell receptor beta chains from one sample in a study of T-cell reconstitution after alpha-beta-depleted transplantation in children. TCRdb recomputed calls from the PCR reads with MiXCR, one row per CDR3 protein. The sample lists roughly 50,000 distinct CDR3 sequences, 40% to 55% occurring once. The material was PBMCs, mostly from graft donor cells, obtained 360 days after TCRalphabeta/CD19-depleted stem cell transplant. The origin of the receptors is a male patient under 18 who had a stem cell transplant for acute lymphoblastic leukemia, so the T cells may come from the graft donor. Both conserved end residues are part of each CDR3. A D gene is named only where the DNA matches it firmly. Clone size is not always given. Where it is, it says once, few, many or a class for expanded clones.

>TRBJ2-2|TRBV11-1|NA|few
CASSLRISGELFF
TGTGCCAGCAGCTTAAGAATATCCGGGGAGCTGTTTTTT
>TRBJ2-2|TRBV24-1|NA|NA
CATSDLLTGELFF
TGTGCCACCAGTGATCTTCTTACCGGGGAGCTGTTTTTT
>TRBJ1-3|TRBV3-1|NA|few
CASSHLRTYGNTIYF
TGTGCCAGCAGCCACCTCCGGACATACGGAAACACCATATATTTT
>TRBJ1-2|TRBV7-9|TRBD1|few
CASSPWGSQGAFSYTF
TGTGCCAGCAGCCCCTGGGGGAGCCAGGGGGCCTTCAGCTACACCTTC
>TRBJ1-1|TRBV7-9|NA|NA
CASSFLGTEAFF
TGTGCCAGCAGCTTTTTGGGCACTGAAGCTTTCTTT
>TRBJ2-7|TRBV14|TRBD2|NA
CASSQGEGVNYEQYF
TGTGCCAGCAGCCAAGGGGAGGGAGTGAACTACGAGCAGTACTTC
>TRBJ1-3|TRBV28|NA|NA
CASSLYYTGASGNTIYF
TGTGCCAGCAGTTTATACTACACAGGTGCCTCTGGAAACACCATATATTTT
>TRBJ2-7|TRBV7-2|TRBD2|few
CASSWGLASYEQYF
TGTGCCAGCAGCTGGGGACTAGCCTCCTACGAGCAGTACTTC
>TRBJ2-2|TRBV20-1|NA|NA
CSARPPGRPNTGELFF
TGCAGTGCTAGGCCTCCGGGGCGACCGAACACCGGGGAGCTGTTTTTT
>TRBJ2-3|TRBV9|TRBD2|NA
CASSVAREGNTQYF
TGTGCCAGCAGCGTAGCCCGGGAGGGAAATACGCAGTATTTT
>TRBJ1-5|TRBV6-5|TRBD1|once
CASSHGQANNQPQHF
TGTGCCAGCAGTCACGGACAGGCGAACAATCAGCCCCAGCATTTT
>TRBJ2-5|TRBV12-3/TRBV12-4|NA|NA
CASSLLGRETQYF
TGTGCCAGCAGTTTACTAGGACGGGAGACCCAGTACTTC
>TRBJ1-5|TRBV7-2|NA|NA
CASSTVWGQPQHF
TGTGCCAGCAGCACCGTCTGGGGCCAGCCCCAGCATTTT
>TRBJ2-1|TRBV7-6|NA|NA
CASSSTIYNEQFF
TGTGCCAGCAGCTCAACCATTTACAATGAGCAGTTCTTC
>TRBJ2-3|TRBV11-1|NA|NA
CASSLGDPTDTQYF
TGTGCCAGCAGCTTAGGTGACCCCACAGATACGCAGTATTTT
>TRBJ2-5|TRBV20-1|TRBD2|NA
CSAGLRPSGALFKETQYF
TGCAGTGCTGGTCTCCGTCCTAGCGGGGCATTATTCAAAGAGACCCAGTACTTC
>TRBJ2-7|TRBV7-6|TRBD1|NA
CASSSGQGGSYEQYF
TGTGCCAGCAGCTCCGGACAGGGGGGATCCTACGAGCAGTACTTC
>TRBJ2-7|TRBV29-1|NA|NA
CSVEGRKTYEQYF
TGCAGCGTTGAAGGGCGCAAAACCTACGAGCAGTACTTC
>TRBJ1-2|TRBV20-1|NA|NA
CSAGKLNYGYTF
TGCAGTGCTGGTAAACTTAACTATGGCTACACCTTC
>TRBJ2-3|TRBV12-5|TRBD2|NA
CATPAGRGTSDPPQTDTQYF
TGTGCTACTCCCGCTGGACGCGGGACTAGCGATCCCCCACAAACAGATACGCAGTATTTT
>TRBJ2-3|TRBV27|NA|NA
CASSPPPGTQYF
TGTGCCAGCAGCCCCCCGCCAGGTACGCAGTATTTT
>TRBJ2-5|TRBV5-1|TRBD2|NA
CASSLGGRGLVQETQYF
TGCGCCAGCAGCTTGGGAGGTCGGGGACTAGTCCAAGAGACCCAGTACTTC
>TRBJ1-1|TRBV7-2|NA|few
CASSRRGTEAFF
TGTGCCAGCAGCCGGAGGGGCACTGAAGCTTTCTTT
>TRBJ1-3|TRBV12-3/TRBV12-4|NA|NA
CASSLATRGLRSGNTIYF
TGTGCCAGCAGTTTAGCCACACGCGGACTGCGCTCTGGAAACACCATATATTTT
>TRBJ2-1|TRBV20-1|NA|NA
CSAPGKKSYNEQFF
TGCAGTGCTCCCGGTAAAAAGTCCTACAATGAGCAGTTCTTC
>TRBJ2-7|TRBV5-1|NA|once
CASSLSLSSYEQYF
TGCGCCAGCAGCTTGTCTCTGAGCTCCTACGAGCAGTACTTC
>TRBJ2-1|TRBV5-1|TRBD2|NA
CASSLSEGGAYNEQFF
TGCGCCAGCAGCTTGTCGGAGGGAGGGGCCTACAATGAGCAGTTCTTC
>TRBJ2-7|TRBV11-2|NA|few
CASSLGFPGLEQYF
TGTGCCAGCAGCTTGGGGTTCCCGGGGCTCGAGCAGTACTTC
>TRBJ2-3|TRBV20-1|NA|NA
CSARAGGGPDTQYF
TGCAGTGCTAGAGCTGGAGGGGGCCCAGATACGCAGTATTTT
>TRBJ2-5|TRBV7-2|NA|NA
CASSPELGAGTQYF
TGTGCCAGCAGCCCGGAACTAGGGGCGGGGACCCAGTACTTC
>TRBJ2-2|TRBV20-1|TRBD1|NA
CSARGQPRTGELFF
TGCAGTGCTAGGGGACAGCCACGGACCGGGGAGCTGTTTTTT
>TRBJ2-5|TRBV7-9|NA|few
CASSPLPTETQYF
TGTGCCAGCAGCCCACTCCCTACGGAGACCCAGTACTTC
>TRBJ2-2|TRBV20-1|NA|NA
CSARDSGGAATGELFF
TGCAGTGCTAGAGACTCAGGGGGGGCGGCCACCGGGGAGCTGTTTTTT
>TRBJ1-1|TRBV2|NA|NA
CASSGDGLSAFF
TGTGCCAGCAGCGGAGATGGGTTGTCAGCTTTCTTT
>TRBJ1-2|TRBV5-1|TRBD1|few
CASRDRDRAYGYTF
TGCGCCAGCAGAGACCGGGACAGGGCCTATGGCTACACCTTC
>TRBJ2-1|TRBV4-2|TRBD2|NA
CASSQDLKRGGNEQFF
TGTGCCAGCAGCCAAGATTTAAAGCGGGGGGGGAATGAGCAGTTCTTC
>TRBJ1-2|TRBV12-3/TRBV12-4|NA|few
CASSLGGIYGHTF
TGTGCCAGCAGCTTAGGGGGGATCTATGGCCACACCTTC
>TRBJ2-3|TRBV29-1|NA|NA
CSVPRGATDTQYF
TGCAGCGTTCCAAGGGGCGCCACAGATACGCAGTATTTT
>TRBJ2-6|TRBV10-3|TRBD1|few
CAISDGTAEKWSGANVLTF
TGTGCCATCAGTGATGGGACAGCCGAAAAGTGGTCTGGGGCCAACGTCCTGACTTTC
>TRBJ2-1|TRBV3-1|NA|NA
CASSQLSGYNEQFF
TGTGCCAGCAGCCAGCTCAGCGGCTACAATGAGCAGTTCTTC
>TRBJ2-3|TRBV7-8|TRBD2|NA
CASFNPGSRGADTQYF
TGTGCCAGCTTCAATCCCGGGAGCCGGGGGGCAGATACGCAGTATTTT
>TRBJ2-1|TRBV12-3/TRBV12-4|TRBD2|NA
CASSLAGGDYDF
TGTGCCAGCAGTTTAGCGGGAGGGGATTATGACTTC
>TRBJ2-7|TRBV4-1|TRBD2|NA
CASSRGLAVSYEQYF
TGCGCCAGCAGCCGGGGACTAGCGGTCTCCTACGAGCAGTACTTC
>TRBJ2-3|TRBV7-6|NA|few
CASSSWGSADTQYF
TGTGCCAGCAGCTCCTGGGGAAGTGCAGATACGCAGTATTTT
>TRBJ2-1|TRBV5-1|TRBD2|NA
CASSFWASGYNEQFF
TGCGCCAGCAGCTTTTGGGCTAGCGGCTACAATGAGCAGTTCTTC
>TRBJ2-7|TRBV12-5|TRBD1|NA
CASGWGQASYEQYF
TGTGCTAGTGGTTGGGGACAGGCAAGCTACGAGCAGTACTTC
>TRBJ2-7|TRBV9|NA|NA
CASSVGANYEQYF
TGTGCCAGCAGCGTAGGTGCGAACTACGAGCAGTACTTC
>TRBJ2-3|TRBV20-1|TRBD2|NA
CSARATSGRGTDTQYF
TGCAGTGCTAGGGCTACTAGCGGGAGGGGAACAGATACGCAGTATTTT